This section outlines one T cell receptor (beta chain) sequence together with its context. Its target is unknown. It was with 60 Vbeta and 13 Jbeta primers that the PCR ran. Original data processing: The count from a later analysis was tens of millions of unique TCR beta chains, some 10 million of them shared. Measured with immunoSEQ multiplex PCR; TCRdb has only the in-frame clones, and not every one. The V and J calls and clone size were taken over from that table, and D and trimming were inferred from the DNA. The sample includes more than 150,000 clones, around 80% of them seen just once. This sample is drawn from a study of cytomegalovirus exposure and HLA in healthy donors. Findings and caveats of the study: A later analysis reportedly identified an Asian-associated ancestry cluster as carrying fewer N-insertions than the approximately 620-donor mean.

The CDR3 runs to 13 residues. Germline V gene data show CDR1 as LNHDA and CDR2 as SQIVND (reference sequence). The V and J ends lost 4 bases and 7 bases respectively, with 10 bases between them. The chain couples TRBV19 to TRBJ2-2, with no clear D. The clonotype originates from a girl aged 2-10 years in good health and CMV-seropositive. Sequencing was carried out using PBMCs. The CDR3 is CASSSVVVGELFF. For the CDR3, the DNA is TGTGCCAGTAGTAGTGTTGTCGTCGGGGAGCTGTTTTTT.